One T cell receptor beta chain is described in this entry. Germline CDR1 DFQATT, CDR2 SNEGSKA (reference sequence). Trimming took 1 base from V and 8 from J; bases not matched to a gene: 7. The CDR3 totals 14 residues. The data derive from a study of blood T cells in healthy people across ages. Primers used in a second PCR of about 6 to 11 cycles were a sample-barcoded 5' primer and a J-beta primer mix. Each CDR3 protein gets one entry after TCRdb re-called the 5' RACE reads with MiXCR. The top ten clones hold 2.1% of a sample with roughly 2 million distinct CDR3 sequences, around half of them seen once. The draw of peripheral blood yielded around 10 milliliters from each donor.

This sequence joins TRBV20-1 and TRBJ2-1; 8 nucleotides match TRBD2. What was sequenced was blood. This clonotype was obtained from a woman in her 40s in good health. This CDR3 reads CSARARTSFYEQFF. CDR3 sequence (DNA): TGCAGTGCTAGAGCGCGGACTAGCTTTTATGAGCAGTTCTTC.